The 22 T cell receptor beta chains listed next were all sequenced from one sample in a study of cytomegalovirus exposure and HLA in healthy donors. 60 Vbeta and 13 Jbeta primers were used in PCR. Assay used: immunoSEQ multiplex PCR; TCRdb lists only in-frame clones, some missing. The profile covers about 190,000 clones, with 75% to 90% appearing a single time and 0.8% taken by the ten largest. Source material: PBMCs. The receptors were gathered from a woman in her late teens or twenties in good health and CMV-seronegative.

This clone has just one count. One end of the junction is discordant with germline, which a read error may explain. J is TRBJ2-7 and V is TRBV2; possible D gene TRBD2, 5 bases. Germline loops: CDR1 SNHLY, CDR2 FYNNEI. The CDR3 totals 14 residues. CDR3 protein: CASRAREGSNEQYF. CDR3 sequence (DNA): TGTGCCAGCAGGGCCCGAGAGGGCTCCAACGAGCAGTACTTC. Complete variable domain (other parts from reference TRBV2 and TRBJ2-7): EPEVTQTPSHQVTQMGQEVILRCVPISNHLYFYWYRQILGQKVEFLVSFYNNEISEKSEIFDDQFSVERPDGSNFTLKIRSTKLEDSAMYFCASRAREGSNEQYFGPGTRLTVT.

DNA of the CDR3: TGTGCCAGCAGTCGCGGGACGGACTATTCACCCCTCCACTTT. Amino acid sequence: CASSRGTDYSPLHF. The chain is built from TRBV6-5 and TRBJ1-6; D perhaps matches TRBD1 (5 bases). Germline values: CDR1 MNHEY, CDR2 SVGAGI. Trimming stripped 5 bases from V and 8 bases from J, with 13 bases between. The CDR3 contains 14 residues.

J is TRBJ1-4 and V is TRBV18; no clear D gene. Germline-derived CDR1 and CDR2 are KGHSH and LQKENI. Trimming shortened V by 3 bases and J by 8 bases, and 13 bases separated the two germline ends. This CDR3 spans 14 amino acids. The CDR3 region is CASSPTVPQEKLFF. The CDR3 DNA reads as TGTGCCAGCTCACCGACTGTCCCGCAGGAAAAACTGTTTTTT.

J is TRBJ1-2 and V is TRBV6-5; 10 positions agree with TRBD1. Trimming at V came to 5 bases and at J to 7 bases, leaving 4 bases not matched to a gene. Germline V gives CDR1 MNHEY, CDR2 SVGAGI. This CDR3 comprises 13 residues. This CDR3 is CASSRTGGSGYTF. In DNA form, the CDR3 reads TGTGCCAGCAGTAGGACAGGGGGTAGTGGCTACACCTTC.

The V and J genes are TRBV7-9 and TRBJ2-1; D may be TRBD2 (6 bases). V was shortened by 2 bases and J by 1 base, with 9 bases between the two germline ends. This CDR3 spans 15 amino acids. Per the germline V gene, CDR1 is SEHNR and CDR2 is FQNEAQ (reference sequence). The DNA for the CDR3 is TGTGCCAGCAGCTTACTAGCGTGGTCCTACAATGAGCAGTTCTTC. It is translated as CASSLLAWSYNEQFF.

The chain uses TRBV27 and TRBJ2-1, with TRBD2 as a possible D gene (6 bases). Between the trimmed V and J ends, which lost 2 bases and 9 bases, there was a span of 14 bases. Germline CDR1 and CDR2: MNHEY and SMNVEV (reference sequence). The CDR3 has 14 residues. The chain's CDR3 is CASSLKNRGTEQFF. For the CDR3, the DNA is TGTGCCAGCAGTTTAAAGAATCGGGGGACTGAGCAGTTCTTC.

The V call is TRBV28, the J call TRBJ2-5, with a possible D match to TRBD2 (6 bases). Germline assignment: CDR1 MDHEN and CDR2 SYDVKM. This CDR3 has 14 residues. Trimming took off 2 bases at V and 3 bases at J, with 10 bases between the two ends. CDR3 DNA sequence: TGTGCCAGCAGTTTAAGTCGGGGGAAAGAGACCCAGTACTTC. This encodes CASSLSRGKETQYF.

V is TRBV19 and J is TRBJ1-4; the match to TRBD1 covers 7 bases. This CDR3 comprises 14 residues. CDR1 is LNHDA, CDR2 SQIVND, per germline (reference sequence). V shed 6 bases and J 6 bases; nucleotides not matched to a gene: 7. The CDR3 DNA sequence: TGTGCCAGTAGCCCGGGACAGATTTATGAAAAACTGTTTTTT. This sequence encodes CASSPGQIYEKLFF.

Regarding this clone: Mismatch with germline at one junction end may stem from a read error. The V and J genes are TRBV5-8 and TRBJ1-5, with a possible D match to TRBD1 (5 bases). This CDR3 has 16 amino acids. In germline, CDR1 is SGHTS, CDR2 YDEGEE. CDR3: CASSGGPGDGNRPQHF. The CDR3 DNA follows: TGTGCCAGCAGCGGGGGACCGGGAGACGGAAATCGGCCCCAGCATTTT.

The genes are TRBV7-9 and TRBJ2-7; TRBD2 matches at 7 bases. The V and J ends lost 1 base and 5 bases, in that order; junction bases with no gene match: 5. CDR1 is SEHNR, CDR2 FQNEAQ, per germline (reference sequence). The CDR3 runs 14 residues. The CDR3 DNA follows: TGTGCCAGCAGCTTAGTGTCTAGCGGCCACGAGCAGTACTTC. Encoded protein: CASSLVSSGHEQYF.

J is TRBJ1-5 and V is TRBV19, with D perhaps matching TRBD1 (6 bases). The CDR3 loop spans 17 amino acids. Trimming took 5 bases from V and 1 from J, leaving 18 bases between them. Per germline, CDR1 LNHDA and CDR2 SQIVND (reference sequence). The CDR3 DNA follows: TGTGCCAGTAGTGAGCAGGGGACCTACTTAAGCAATCAGCCCCAGCATTTT. Encoded protein: CASSEQGTYLSNQPQHF.

J is TRBJ2-5 and V is TRBV6-1, with D possibly matching TRBD1 (5 bases). The germline CDR1 and CDR2 sequences are MNHNS and SASEGT. This CDR3 is 15 amino acids long. Trimming cost V 2 bases and J 4 bases, with 14 bases left between them. CDR3 amino acids: CASSELSLGVETQYF. The CDR3 DNA sequence: TGTGCCAGCAGTGAACTATCTCTAGGGGTAGAGACCCAGTACTTC.

CDR3 protein: CSVTGVATEAFF. CDR3 bases: TGCAGCGTTACAGGGGTAGCCACTGAAGCTTTCTTT. V usage is TRBV29-1 and J usage is TRBJ1-1, with 7 positions matching TRBD1. The CDR3 loop spans 12 amino acids. V gave up 5 bases and J gave up 4 bases; unmatched junction bases: 4. CDR1 is SQVTM, CDR2 ANQGSEA, per germline.

The chain carries TRBV6-1 and TRBJ1-6; D is unclear. Trimming stripped 7 bases from V and 10 bases from J, with 17 bases between. The CDR3 is 14 residues long. Germline V gives CDR1 MNHNS, CDR2 SASEGT. DNA for the CDR3: TGTGCCAGCACGCCCTTCGGGGATCGCTCACCCCTCCACTTT. Its translation: CASTPFGDRSPLHF.

The genes are TRBV30 and TRBJ2-7; D uncertain. The CDR3 is made up of 13 amino acids. The germline CDR1 and CDR2 sequences are GTSNPN and SVGIG (reference sequence). Trimming shortened V by 5 bases and J by 0 bases, and 11 bases separated the two germline ends. DNA for the CDR3: TGTGCCTGGGGGCCACACAGCTCCTACGAGCAGTACTTC. Translated: CAWGPHSSYEQYF.

The chain uses TRBV2 and TRBJ2-7; 10 bases are shared with TRBD1. Germline V gene lookup returns CDR1 SNHLY and CDR2 FYNNEI. Trimming cost V 8 bases and J 3 bases; bases outside gene matches: 7. The CDR3 is made up of 14 amino acids. In DNA form, the CDR3 reads TGTGCCAGCCTTGCCGGGACAGGGGTCTACGAGCAGTACTTC. Translating it yields CASLAGTGVYEQYF. The entire variable domain, with the rest obtained from reference TRBV2 and TRBJ2-7, is as follows: EPEVTQTPSHQVTQMGQEVILRCVPISNHLYFYWYRQILGQKVEFLVSFYNNEISEKSEIFDDQFSVERPDGSNFTLKIRSTKLEDSAMYFCASLAGTGVYEQYFGPGTRLTVT.

The gene calls are TRBV5-4 and TRBJ1-1; weak D call: TRBD1 (5 bases). The CDR3 covers 13 residues. Trimming pared 0 bases from V and 6 bases from J, leaving 9 bases between. The V gene's germline CDR1 is SGHNT and CDR2 YYREEE (reference sequence). DNA of the CDR3: TGTGCCAGCAGCTTGGATCCGGGGGCTGAAGCTTTCTTT. This codes for CASSLDPGAEAFF.

The sample holds a few counts of this clone. V and J are TRBV7-6 and TRBJ1-4; no definite D call. The V gene's germline CDR1 is SGHVS and CDR2 FNYEAQ. The CDR3 is 14 amino acids. V lost 5 bases and J 3 bases, leaving 10 bases between the germline ends. The DNA of the CDR3 is TGTGCCAGCAGCCCGGAGGTAGCTAATGAAAAACTGTTTTTT. Amino acid sequence: CASSPEVANEKLFF.

The gene calls are TRBV18 and TRBJ1-6; TRBD1 aligns across 7 bases. The length of the CDR3 is 13 residues. The junction had 5 bases not matched to a gene; V was cut back by 6 bases and J by 9 bases. The germline V gene has CDR1 KGHSH and CDR2 LQKENI. DNA of the CDR3: TGTGCCAGCTCGCCAGAGGGGGCTTCACCCCTCCACTTT. This encodes CASSPEGASPLHF.

The chain links TRBV7-9 to TRBJ2-7, with D possibly matching TRBD1 (6 bases). Trimming took 2 bases from V and 3 from J, leaving 14 bases between them. CDR3 size: 15 residues. Per germline, CDR1 SEHNR and CDR2 FQNEAQ (reference sequence). The CDR3 region is CASSLSGTLVYEQYF. As DNA, the CDR3 is TGTGCCAGCAGCTTATCAGGGACATTGGTCTACGAGCAGTACTTC.

The rearrangement joins TRBV27 to TRBJ1-1, with 8 bases fitting TRBD1. CDR3 size: 14 residues. Germline V gene data show CDR1 as MNHEY and CDR2 as SMNVEV (reference sequence). Trimming took 3 bases from V and 3 from J; bases not matched to a gene: 3. This chain's CDR3 is CASSLYRGDTEAFF. As DNA, the CDR3 is TGTGCCAGCAGTTTGTACAGGGGGGACACTGAAGCTTTCTTT.

The CDR3 protein is CASSTGGALYGYTF. CDR3 coding DNA: TGTGCCAGCAGTACAGGGGGCGCTTTGTATGGCTACACCTTC. J is TRBJ1-2 and V is TRBV6-1, with TRBD1 matching 9 bases. The germline V gene encodes CDR1 MNHNS and CDR2 SASEGT. The CDR3 has 14 residues. The V and J ends lost 5 bases and 5 bases, in that order; junction bases with no gene match: 6.